Shown below are 11 T cell receptor beta chains from a single sample sequenced in a study of blood T cell repertoires in COVID-19. Clones were read by immunoSEQ multiplex PCR, and TCRdb kept only the in-frame ones, dropping some. The sample consists of over 75,000 clones, 80% of them appearing once. The sequenced material came from peripheral blood. The receptors were sampled from a man aged 45-65 years who had recovered from COVID-19.

The chain employs TRBV19 and TRBJ2-1, with D possibly matching TRBD2 (5 bases). Germline V gene lookup returns CDR1 LNHDA and CDR2 SQIVND (reference sequence). The CDR3 has 16 residues. The V end lost 6 bases, the J end lost 4 bases, and 19 bases lay between the germline ends. CDR3 DNA sequence: TGTGCCAGTAGCCTCCCTTCTGGTGGGGAGTACAATGAGCAGTTCTTC. Translated: CASSLPSGGEYNEQFF.

This clone was recorded a few times. The chain carries TRBV5-6 and TRBJ2-1, with 7 positions matching TRBD1. This CDR3 is 17 amino acids long. Per germline, CDR1 SGHDT and CDR2 YYEEEE. The ends lost 4 bases at V and 1 base at J; junction bases unmatched: 11. This chain's CDR3 is CASSKGASVFSYNEQFF. CDR3 nucleotide sequence: TGTGCCAGCAGCAAGGGGGCGTCGGTATTTTCCTACAATGAGCAGTTCTTC. Complete variable domain (other parts from reference TRBV5-6 and TRBJ2-1): DAGVTQSPTHLIKTRGQQVTLRCSPKSGHDTVSWYQQALGQGPQFIFQYYEEEERQRGNFPDRFSGHQFPNYSSELNVNALLLGDSALYLCASSKGASVFSYNEQFFGPGTRLTVL.

The CDR3 loop is CASSPSRTGVNEQFF. In nucleotides, the CDR3 is TGTGCCAGCTCACCATCAAGGACAGGGGTAAATGAGCAGTTCTTC. The rearrangement uses TRBV18 and TRBJ2-1; TRBD1 matches at 9 bases. CDR1 and CDR2 from the germline V gene are KGHSH and LQKENI. The CDR3 covers 15 residues. Losses at the gene ends were 2 bases for V and 7 bases for J; bases not matched to a gene: 6.

This chain joins TRBV5-1 and TRBJ1-5, with D possibly TRBD1 on 5 matching bases. This CDR3 is built from 14 residues. Germline CDR1 is SGHRS and CDR2 is YFSETQ. V lost 4 bases to trimming and J lost 4 bases, with 12 bases between them. The CDR3 region is CASSRRGGNQPQHF. As DNA, the CDR3 is TGCGCCAGCAGCAGGAGGGGAGGGAATCAGCCCCAGCATTTT.

The chain is built from TRBV4-1 and TRBJ2-1, with 11 bases fitting TRBD2. Germline CDR1 and CDR2: MGHRA and YSYEKL. The J segment lost 4 bases and the V segment lost 3 bases, leaving 5 bases of the junction unmatched. The CDR3 sequence is 16 residues long. CDR3 coding DNA: TGCGCCAGCAGCCAGCATTCTAGCGGGGGGTACAATGAGCAGTTCTTC. This sequence encodes CASSQHSSGGYNEQFF.

This sequence joins TRBV24-1 and TRBJ2-3; D call uncertain. Trimming stripped 12 bases from V and 4 bases from J, with 22 bases between. The CDR3 sequence is 15 residues long. Germline assignment: CDR1 KGHDR and CDR2 SFDVKD. CDR3 amino acids: CASTQSGTVPDTQYF. CDR3 nucleotide sequence: TGTGCCTCTACGCAATCCGGTACTGTCCCAGATACGCAGTATTTT.

This chain connects TRBV7-2 to TRBJ2-1, with 7 positions matching TRBD1. The germline CDR1 and CDR2 sequences are SGHTA and FQGNSA. The CDR3 runs to 15 residues. The J segment lost 7 bases and the V segment lost 1 base, leaving 7 bases of the junction unmatched. The CDR3 coding sequence is TGTGCCAGCAGCTTAGAGGGGGCCGCGGGTAATGAGCAGTTCTTC. Protein product: CASSLEGAAGNEQFF.

The table lists this clone with a few counts. J is TRBJ1-4 and V is TRBV25-1; TRBD1 is a possible D gene (5 bases). The CDR3 runs to 15 residues. Germline V CDR1 and CDR2: MGHDK, SYGVNS. Deletions cut 4 bases from V and 2 bases from J, with 11 bases between. The CDR3 nucleotides read TGTGCCAGCAGTGTTACAGGCACTACTAATGAAAAACTGTTTTTT. This gives the protein CASSVTGTTNEKLFF. Full variable domain (remainder filled in from reference TRBV25-1 and TRBJ1-4): EADIYQTPRYLVIGTGKKITLECSQTMGHDKMYWYQQDPGMELHLIHYSYGVNSTEKGDLSSESTVSRIRTEHFPLTLESARPSHTSQYLCASSVTGTTNEKLFFGSGTQLSVL.

The rearrangement links TRBV23-1 to TRBJ2-7; D possibly corresponds to TRBD2 (5 bases). TRBV23-1 falls under the ORF class, with uncertain function. CDR3 length equals 14 residues. The V gene lost 6 bases and the J gene lost 4 bases, with 16 bases spanning the gap. For the CDR3, the DNA is TGCGCCAGCAGGGAGGCCCTAGACCAATACGAGCAGTACTTC. Translation gives CASREALDQYEQYF.

The chain employs TRBV7-2 and TRBJ2-1, with 8 nucleotides matching TRBD2. After removal of 1 base from V and 4 bases from J, the junction contained 0 bases not matched to a gene. The CDR3 covers 14 residues. CDR1 SGHTA and CDR2 FQGNSA come from the germline V gene. The CDR3 DNA reads as TGTGCCAGCAGCTTAGGACTAGCGTACAATGAGCAGTTCTTC. Amino acid sequence: CASSLGLAYNEQFF.

The V call is TRBV5-4, the J call TRBJ2-1, with D possibly matching TRBD1 (5 bases). V gave up 9 bases and J gave up 2 bases, with 18 bases separating them. From germline, CDR1 is SGHNT and CDR2 YYREEE (reference sequence). The CDR3 loop spans 15 amino acids. The CDR3 DNA follows: TGTGCCACCTCATACGGGCAGGGCCCCTACAATGAGCAGTTCTTC. Encoded protein: CATSYGQGPYNEQFF.